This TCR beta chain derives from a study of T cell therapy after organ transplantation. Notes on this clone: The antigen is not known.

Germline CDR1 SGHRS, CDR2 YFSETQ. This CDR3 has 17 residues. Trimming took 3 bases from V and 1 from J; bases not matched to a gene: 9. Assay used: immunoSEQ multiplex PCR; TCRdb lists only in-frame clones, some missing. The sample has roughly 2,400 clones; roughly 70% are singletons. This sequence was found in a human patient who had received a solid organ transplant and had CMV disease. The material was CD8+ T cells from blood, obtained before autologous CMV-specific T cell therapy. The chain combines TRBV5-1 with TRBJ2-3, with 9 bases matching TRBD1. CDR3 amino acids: CASSWGDRESRTDTQYF. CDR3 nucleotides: TGCGCCAGCAGCTGGGGGGACAGGGAATCCCGCACAGATACGCAGTATTTT.